The rows below give T cell receptor beta chains drawn from one sample of a study of shared clonotypes between healthy human individuals. Data came from immunoSEQ multiplex PCR; TCRdb stores just in-frame clones and leaves some out. This table has millions of clones, over 85% appearing once. Specimen: naive CD4+ T cells sorted from blood. These receptor sequences come from a man between 18 and 29 years old in good health. Each CDR3 is given with its conserved first and last residue. The D gene is left open where the match is weak. Clone size, where shown, is once, few, many, or a class for clones that have expanded.

TRBJ1-6 TRBV19 NA NA TGTGCCAGTAGTATGAGCTTTGGGAGGTCAAAATCGTCACCCCTCCACTTT CASSMSFGRSKSSPLHF
TRBJ2-1 TRBV6-7 TRBD2 NA TGTGCCAGCAGTTACTCACGTGGACTAGCGGGGTCTAATGAGCAGTTCTTC CASSYSRGLAGSNEQFF
TRBJ2-7 TRBV19 TRBD1 NA TGTGCCAGTAGTAGGACAGGGTCGTTTTACGAGCAGTACTTC CASSRTGSFYEQYF
TRBJ2-7 TRBV6-6 TRBD2 NA TGTGCCAGCAAAAACATACTAGCGGGGGCGTTCTACGAGCAGTACTTC CASKNILAGAFYEQYF
TRBJ1-6 TRBV6-5 TRBD1 NA TGTGCCAGCAGTTACCCCTCGACAGGGGTGGGTTCACCCCTCCACTTT CASSYPSTGVGSPLHF
TRBJ1-1 TRBV19 NA NA TGTGCCAGTAGTATCCCGCCGGGCACTGAAGCTTTCTTT CASSIPPGTEAFF
TRBJ2-1 TRBV7-2 NA NA TGTGCCAGCAGCTCAGGGACTGGCTACAATGAGCAGTTCTTC CASSSGTGYNEQFF
TRBJ1-2 TRBV5-1 NA NA TGCGCCAGCAGCACGGGACGGTCGTCGGGCTACACCTTC CASSTGRSSGYTF
TRBJ1-1 TRBV29-1 NA few TGCAGCGTTGTACCAGGGATCGCTGAAGCTTTCTTT CSVVPGIAEAFF
TRBJ1-4 TRBV18 NA NA TGTGCCAGCTCACCACCTCAGGGAAATAATGAAAAACTGTTTTTT CASSPPQGNNEKLFF
TRBJ2-5 TRBV6-1 TRBD2 NA TGTGCCAGCTTAGGCGGGGGGGCCGGTGAGACCCAGTACTTC CASLGGGAGETQYF
TRBJ2-4 TRBV5-1 NA NA TGCGCCAGCAGCTCGGACGCGGGAAACATTCAGTACTTC CASSSDAGNIQYF
TRBJ1-4 TRBV30 NA once TGTGCCTGGGAGGGCGGGAAACTGTTTTTT CAWEGGKLFF
TRBJ2-7 TRBV5-4 TRBD1 NA TGTGCCAGCAGTCCCCGACAGGGGGCGGAGGACGAGCAGTACTTC CASSPRQGAEDEQYF
TRBJ2-2 TRBV9 TRBD2 NA TGTGCCAGCAGCGTAGGGACTAGTCAGAGCACCGGGGAGCTGTTTTTT CASSVGTSQSTGELFF
TRBJ2-5 TRBV6-6 NA NA TGTGCCAGCAGTTACTCCGGGGGAGAAGAGACCCAGTACTTC CASSYSGGEETQYF
TRBJ2-2 TRBV7-2 NA NA TGTGCCAGCAGCAGACAGGTGAACACCGGGGAGCTGTTTTTT CASSRQVNTGELFF
TRBJ2-3 TRBV30 TRBD2 NA TGTGCCCCTAGCGGGAGTGGAAGAGGAACAGATACGCAGTATTTT CAPSGSGRGTDTQYF
TRBJ2-3 TRBV14 TRBD2 once TGTGCCAGCAGCCAAGTGGCGGGAGGGCCTCTGGCAGATACGCAGTATTTT CASSQVAGGPLADTQYF
TRBJ2-2 TRBV25-1 NA NA TGTGCCAGCAGTGAGGGACCGGGTGGCACCGGGGAGCTGTTTTTT CASSEGPGGTGELFF
TRBJ2-2 TRBV18 NA NA TGTGCCAGCTCAAGCATCATAAGTCCCAACACCGGGGAGCTGTTTTTT CASSSIISPNTGELFF
TRBJ1-1 TRBV9 NA NA TGTGCCAGCAGCGTAGCGGCGAACACTGAAGCTTTCTTT CASSVAANTEAFF
TRBJ2-7 TRBV7-8 TRBD1 NA TGTGCCAGCAGGTGGGGACAGGGCCCAAGCTACGAGCAGTACTTC CASRWGQGPSYEQYF
TRBJ2-5 TRBV7-8 NA NA TGTGCCAGCAGCCAGACAGGAGGAAGGGAGACCCAGTACTTC CASSQTGGRETQYF
TRBJ1-3 TRBV19 NA NA TGTGCCAGTAGTATAGATCTGGGCTCTGGAAACACCATATATTTT CASSIDLGSGNTIYF
TRBJ2-7 TRBV5-4 TRBD2 NA TGTGCCAGCAGCCGTTACGTAGCGGGAGGGCCTTGGGAGCAGTACTTC CASSRYVAGGPWEQYF
TRBJ2-3 TRBV9 NA NA TGTGCCAGCAGCGTAAGCAGGGTAGATACGCAGTATTTT CASSVSRVDTQYF
TRBJ1-2 TRBV19 NA NA TGTGCCAGTAGTATAGGGCAGGGCATGAACGGCTACACCTTC CASSIGQGMNGYTF
TRBJ2-1 TRBV4-3 NA NA TGCGCCAGCAGCCAAGAGATGGGTACTCCGGTTCGCTATGAGCAGTTCTTC CASSQEMGTPVRYEQFF
TRBJ1-2 TRBV7-9 NA NA TGTGCCAGCAGCTTAGCCGGGGACACCCTTGGGGGCTACACCTTC CASSLAGDTLGGYTF
TRBJ2-7 TRBV30 TRBD2 NA TGTGCCTGGGGCCAGCCAGCGGGGCGCGAGCCTCACGCCCAGGTCTACTTC CAWGQPAGREPHAQVYF
TRBJ2-1 TRBV4-2 NA NA TGTGCCAGCAGCCAAGAGTCTCTAGCAAATGAGCAGTTCTTC CASSQESLANEQFF
TRBJ2-5 TRBV10-3 TRBD2 NA TGTGCCATCAGTCCCCTCGGACTAGCGGTCAACCAAGAGACCCAGTACTTC CAISPLGLAVNQETQYF
TRBJ2-5 TRBV29-1 TRBD2 NA TGCAGCGGACTCGGGGGGACGGGAGAGACCCAGTACTTC CSGLGGTGETQYF
TRBJ2-5 TRBV11-2 TRBD2 NA TGTGCCAGCAGCTTTACACGGGGGGGCTCTGGGACCCAGTACTTC CASSFTRGGSGTQYF
TRBJ2-3 TRBV7-2 TRBD2 NA TGTGCCAGCAGCTTTGCGGCTAGCGGGGGTACCCTGGATACGCAGTATTTT CASSFAASGGTLDTQYF
TRBJ2-4 TRBV13 TRBD2 NA TGTGCCAGCAGCTTACGCGGACTAGCGGGAGGTGGGAACATTCAGTACTTC CASSLRGLAGGGNIQYF
TRBJ2-5 TRBV29-1 NA NA TGCAGCGGGGAGGTGACAGGGCAAGAGACCCAGTACTTC CSGEVTGQETQYF
TRBJ2-5 TRBV4-1 TRBD2 NA TGCGCCAGCAGCCAAGTCCGACTAGCGGGCGGGGAGACCCAGTACTTC CASSQVRLAGGETQYF
TRBJ1-2 TRBV28 TRBD1 NA TGTGCCAGCACCGGGACAGGGGCCTGGGGTATCTATGGCTACACCTTC CASTGTGAWGIYGYTF
TRBJ2-2 TRBV4-2 TRBD1 NA TGTGCCAGCAGCAGGGGACAGGGGGGCACCGGGGAGCTGTTTTTT CASSRGQGGTGELFF
TRBJ1-5 TRBV28 NA NA TGTGCCAGCGTTGGGGCTGACAAAGGTGGTAGCAATCAGCCCCAGCATTTT CASVGADKGGSNQPQHF
TRBJ1-1 TRBV6-1 NA NA TGTGCCAGCAGTGCCCGTTACAGTGGCACTGAAGCTTTCTTT CASSARYSGTEAFF
TRBJ2-4 TRBV10-3 NA NA TGTGCCATCAGTGAGTCGGTAGTAGCCAAAAACATTCAGTACTTC CAISESVVAKNIQYF
TRBJ2-1 TRBV5-1 TRBD2 NA TGCGCCAGCAGCCCCAGACTAGCGGGAGGCTTTAGCTCCTACAATGAGCAGTTCTTC CASSPRLAGGFSSYNEQFF
TRBJ1-6 TRBV7-9 NA few TGTGCCAGCAGCAAAGTAGCCGATTCACCCCTCCACTTT CASSKVADSPLHF
TRBJ1-3 TRBV6-6 NA NA TGTGCCAGCAGTTGGGTCCAGGGCGGGAACACCATATATTTT CASSWVQGGNTIYF
TRBJ2-1 TRBV7-2 NA NA TGTGCCAGCAGCCCCGGCCCCAACAATGAGCAGTTCTTC CASSPGPNNEQFF
TRBJ1-2 TRBV7-8 NA NA TGTGCCAGCAGCTTAGCGCTAGGGCAGGGCACGGTCGGCTACACCTTC CASSLALGQGTVGYTF
TRBJ1-4 TRBV30 NA once TGTGCCTGGAGTGCTGGACAGTTTAATGAAAAACTGTTTTTT CAWSAGQFNEKLFF
TRBJ1-1 TRBV30 NA NA TGTGCCAGCTCCACGGACACGAACACTGAAGCTTTCTTT CASSTDTNTEAFF
TRBJ1-1 TRBV12-5 NA NA TGTGCTAGTGGTTTGGTACCCCCTAGGGCAAACCCGGGCGCTTTCTTT CASGLVPPRANPGAFF
TRBJ1-1 TRBV6-1 NA once TGTGCCAGCAGGACGGAGACTAACACTGAAGCTTTCTTT CASRTETNTEAFF
TRBJ1-1 TRBV29-1 NA few TGCAGCGTTGAAGACCCGTTTAGAGGTAAGGGCACTGAAGCTTTCTTT CSVEDPFRGKGTEAFF
TRBJ2-7 TRBV11-2 TRBD1 once TGTGCCAGCAGCTTGGACGCAGGGGGCTTAGGCGAGCAGTACTTC CASSLDAGGLGEQYF
TRBJ1-2 TRBV19 NA NA TGTGCCAGTAGTATGACAGTAACTAACTATGGCTACACCTTC CASSMTVTNYGYTF
TRBJ2-3 TRBV2 TRBD2 NA TGTGCCAGCAGCCCCGGACTAGCGGGGGGGACAGATACGCAGTATTTT CASSPGLAGGTDTQYF